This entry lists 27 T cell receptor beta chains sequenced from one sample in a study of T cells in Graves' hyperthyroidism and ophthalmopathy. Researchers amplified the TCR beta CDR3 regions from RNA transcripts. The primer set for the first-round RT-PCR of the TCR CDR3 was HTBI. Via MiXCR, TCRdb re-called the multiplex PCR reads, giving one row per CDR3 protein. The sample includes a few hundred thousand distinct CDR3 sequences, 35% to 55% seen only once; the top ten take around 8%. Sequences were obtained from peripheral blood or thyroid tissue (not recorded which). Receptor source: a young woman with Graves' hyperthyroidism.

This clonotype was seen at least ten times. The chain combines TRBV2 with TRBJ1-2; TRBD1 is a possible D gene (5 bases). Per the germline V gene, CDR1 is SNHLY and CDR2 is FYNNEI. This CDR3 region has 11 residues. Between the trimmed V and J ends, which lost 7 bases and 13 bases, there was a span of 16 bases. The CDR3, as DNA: TGTGCCAGCACCCCAGTCCAGGGACCCACCTTC. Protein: CASTPVQGPTF.

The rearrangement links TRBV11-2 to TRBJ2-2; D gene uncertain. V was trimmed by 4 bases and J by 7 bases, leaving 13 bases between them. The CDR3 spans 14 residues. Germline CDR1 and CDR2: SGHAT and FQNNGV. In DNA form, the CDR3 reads TGTGCCAGCAGCTCGATACGACGGGTCGGGGAGCTGTTTTTT. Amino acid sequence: CASSSIRRVGELFF.

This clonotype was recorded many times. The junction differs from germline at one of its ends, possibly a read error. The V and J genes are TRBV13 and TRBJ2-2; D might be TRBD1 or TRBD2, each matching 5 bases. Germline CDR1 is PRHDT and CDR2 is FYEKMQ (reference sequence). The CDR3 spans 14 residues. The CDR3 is CASGDGESTGQLFF. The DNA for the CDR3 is TGTGCCAGCGGGGACGGGGAATCCACCGGGCAGCTGTTTTTT. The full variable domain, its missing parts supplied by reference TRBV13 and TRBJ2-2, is AAGVIQSPRHLIKEKRETATLKCYPIPRHDTVYWYQQGPGQDPQFLISFYEKMQSDKGSIPDRFSAQQFSDYHSELNMSSLELGDSALYFCASGDGESTGQLFFGEGSRLTVL.

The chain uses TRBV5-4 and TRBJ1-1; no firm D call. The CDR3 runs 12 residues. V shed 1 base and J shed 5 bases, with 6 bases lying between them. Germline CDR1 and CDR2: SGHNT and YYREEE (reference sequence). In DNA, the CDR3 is TGTGCCAGCAGCTTGAACGGGACTGAAGCTTTCTTT. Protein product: CASSLNGTEAFF.

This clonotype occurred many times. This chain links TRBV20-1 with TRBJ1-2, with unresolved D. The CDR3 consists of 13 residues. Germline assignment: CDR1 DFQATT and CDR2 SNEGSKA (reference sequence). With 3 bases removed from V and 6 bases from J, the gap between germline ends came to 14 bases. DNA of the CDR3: TGCAGTGCTAGGTTAGGGTCCCGCCATGGCTACACCTTC. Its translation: CSARLGSRHGYTF.

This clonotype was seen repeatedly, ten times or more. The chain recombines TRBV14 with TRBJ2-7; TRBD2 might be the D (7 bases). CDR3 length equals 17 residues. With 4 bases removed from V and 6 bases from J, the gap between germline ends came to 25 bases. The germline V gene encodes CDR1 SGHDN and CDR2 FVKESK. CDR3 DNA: TGTGCCAGCAGCCCCGGGGCGGGGGCGCCGTCATCGGCCGAGCAGTACTTC. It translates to CASSPGAGAPSSAEQYF.

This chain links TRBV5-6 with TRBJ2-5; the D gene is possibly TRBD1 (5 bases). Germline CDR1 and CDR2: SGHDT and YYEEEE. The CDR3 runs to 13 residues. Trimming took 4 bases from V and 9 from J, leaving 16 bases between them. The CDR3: CASSRGAAWAQYF. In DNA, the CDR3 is TGTGCCAGCAGCCGTGGGGCAGCCTGGGCCCAGTACTTC.

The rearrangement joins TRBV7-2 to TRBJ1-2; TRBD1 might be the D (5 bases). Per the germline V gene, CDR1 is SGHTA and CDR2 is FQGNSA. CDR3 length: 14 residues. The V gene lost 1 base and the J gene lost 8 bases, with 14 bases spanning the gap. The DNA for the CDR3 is TGTGCCAGCAGCTTAGATCCAGCGGCAGGGGGCTACACCTTC. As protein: CASSLDPAAGGYTF.

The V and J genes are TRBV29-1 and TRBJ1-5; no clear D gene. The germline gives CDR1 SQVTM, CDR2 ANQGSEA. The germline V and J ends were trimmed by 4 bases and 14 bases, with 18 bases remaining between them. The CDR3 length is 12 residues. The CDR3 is CSVVGLAAYEHF. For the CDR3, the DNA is TGCAGCGTTGTTGGGCTAGCAGCCTACGAGCATTTT.

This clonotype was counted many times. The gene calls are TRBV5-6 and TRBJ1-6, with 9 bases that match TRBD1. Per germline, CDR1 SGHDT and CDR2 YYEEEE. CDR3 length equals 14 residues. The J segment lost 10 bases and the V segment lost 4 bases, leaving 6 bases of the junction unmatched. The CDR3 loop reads CASSPGQGRSPLHF. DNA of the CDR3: TGTGCCAGCAGCCCGGGACAGGGAAGATCACCCCTCCACTTT.

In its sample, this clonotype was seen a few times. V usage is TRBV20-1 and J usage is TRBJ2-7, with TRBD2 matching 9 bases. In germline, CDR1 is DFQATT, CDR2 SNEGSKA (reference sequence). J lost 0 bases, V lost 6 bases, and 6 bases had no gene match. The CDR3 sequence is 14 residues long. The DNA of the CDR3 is TGCAGTGCCTGGACTAGCGTTGTCTCCTACGAGCAGTACTTC. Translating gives CSAWTSVVSYEQYF.

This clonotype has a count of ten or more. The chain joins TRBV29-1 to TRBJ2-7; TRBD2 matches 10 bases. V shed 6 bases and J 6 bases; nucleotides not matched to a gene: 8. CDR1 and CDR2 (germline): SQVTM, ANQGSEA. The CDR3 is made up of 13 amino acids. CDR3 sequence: CSVVSGRAIEQYF. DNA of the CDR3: TGCAGCGTGGTAAGCGGGAGGGCAATCGAGCAGTACTTC.

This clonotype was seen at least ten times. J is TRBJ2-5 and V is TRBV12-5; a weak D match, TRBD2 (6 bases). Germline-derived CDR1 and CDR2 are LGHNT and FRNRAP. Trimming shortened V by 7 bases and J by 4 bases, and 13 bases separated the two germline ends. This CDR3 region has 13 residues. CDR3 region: CASAWDWGETQYF. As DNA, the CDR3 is TGTGCTAGTGCTTGGGACTGGGGAGAGACCCAGTACTTC.

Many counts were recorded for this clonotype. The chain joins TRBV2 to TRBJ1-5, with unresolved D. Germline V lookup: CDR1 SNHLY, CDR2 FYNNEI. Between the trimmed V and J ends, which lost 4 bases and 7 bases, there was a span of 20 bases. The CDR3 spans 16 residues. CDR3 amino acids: CASSGFVRLEGQPQHF. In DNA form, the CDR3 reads TGTGCCAGCAGTGGATTCGTCCGGCTCGAAGGGCAGCCCCAGCATTTT. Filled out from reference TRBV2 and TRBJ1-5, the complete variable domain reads EPEVTQTPSHQVTQMGQEVILRCVPISNHLYFYWYRQILGQKVEFLVSFYNNEISEKSEIFDDQFSVERPDGSNFTLKIRSTKLEDSAMYFCASSGFVRLEGQPQHFGDGTRLSIL.

This CDR3 is CASKRGDSDNSPLHF. Written as DNA, the CDR3 is TGTGCCAGCAAGCGAGGAGATTCCGATAATTCACCCCTCCACTTT. The rearrangement links TRBV6-5 to TRBJ1-6, with D unresolved. The CDR3 contains 15 residues. The V end lost 7 bases, the J end lost 5 bases, and 15 bases lay between the germline ends. Germline CDR1 is MNHEY and CDR2 is SVGAGI.

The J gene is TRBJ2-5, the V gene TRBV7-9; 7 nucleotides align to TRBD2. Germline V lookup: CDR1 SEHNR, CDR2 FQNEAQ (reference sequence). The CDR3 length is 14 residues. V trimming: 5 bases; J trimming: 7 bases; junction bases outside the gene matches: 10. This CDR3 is CASSQAASGRTQYF. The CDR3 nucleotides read TGTGCCAGCAGCCAAGCGGCTAGCGGCCGGACCCAGTACTTC. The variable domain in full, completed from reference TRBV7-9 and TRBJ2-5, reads DTGVSQNPRHKITKRGQNVTFRCDPISEHNRLYWYRQTLGQGPEFLTYFQNEAQLEKSRLLSDRFSAERPKGSFSTLEIQRTEQGDSAMYLCASSQAASGRTQYFGPGTRLLVL.

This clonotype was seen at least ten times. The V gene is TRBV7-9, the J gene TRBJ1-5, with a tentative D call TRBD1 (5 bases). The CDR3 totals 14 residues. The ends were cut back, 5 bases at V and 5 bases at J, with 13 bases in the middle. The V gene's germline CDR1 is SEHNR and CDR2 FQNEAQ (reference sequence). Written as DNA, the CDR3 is TGTGCCAGCAGCCCGACGGGGGACGATCAGCCCCAGCATTTT. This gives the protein CASSPTGDDQPQHF.

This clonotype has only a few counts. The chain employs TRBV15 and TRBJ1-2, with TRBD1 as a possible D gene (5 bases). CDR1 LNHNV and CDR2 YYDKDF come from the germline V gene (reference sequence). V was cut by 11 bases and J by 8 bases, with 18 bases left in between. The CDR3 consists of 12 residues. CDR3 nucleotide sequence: TGTGCCCCCCGACAGCCTCATCAAGGCTACACCTTC. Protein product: CAPRQPHQGYTF. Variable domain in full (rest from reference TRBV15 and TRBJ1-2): DAMVIQNPRYQVTQFGKPVTLSCSQTLNHNVMYWYQQKSSQAPKLLFHYYDKDFNNEADTPDNFQSRRPNTSFCFLDIRSPGLGDTAMYLCAPRQPHQGYTFGSGTRLTVV.

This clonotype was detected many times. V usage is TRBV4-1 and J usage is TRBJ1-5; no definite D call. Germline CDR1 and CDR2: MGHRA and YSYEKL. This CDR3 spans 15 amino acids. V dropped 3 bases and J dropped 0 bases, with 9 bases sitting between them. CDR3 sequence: CASSHTDFSNQPQHF. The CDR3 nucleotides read TGCGCCAGCAGCCATACCGATTTTAGCAATCAGCCCCAGCATTTT.

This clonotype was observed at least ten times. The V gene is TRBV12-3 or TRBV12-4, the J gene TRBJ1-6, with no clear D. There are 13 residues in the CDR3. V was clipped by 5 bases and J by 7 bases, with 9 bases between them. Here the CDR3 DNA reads TGTGCCAGCAGTCGTCGGGGAAATTCACCCCTCCACTTT. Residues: CASSRRGNSPLHF.

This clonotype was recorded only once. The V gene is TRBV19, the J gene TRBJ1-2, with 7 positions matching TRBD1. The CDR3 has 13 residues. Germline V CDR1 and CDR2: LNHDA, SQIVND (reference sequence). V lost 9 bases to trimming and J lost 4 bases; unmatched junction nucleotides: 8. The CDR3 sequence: CASIQGRSYGYTF. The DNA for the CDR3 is TGTGCCAGCATACAGGGGCGTTCCTATGGCTACACCTTC.

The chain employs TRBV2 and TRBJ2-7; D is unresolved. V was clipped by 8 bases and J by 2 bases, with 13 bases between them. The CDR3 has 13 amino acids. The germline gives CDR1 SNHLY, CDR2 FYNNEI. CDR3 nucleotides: TGTGCCAGCTTAGTGGTGACCACCTACGAGCAGTACTTC. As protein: CASLVVTTYEQYF.

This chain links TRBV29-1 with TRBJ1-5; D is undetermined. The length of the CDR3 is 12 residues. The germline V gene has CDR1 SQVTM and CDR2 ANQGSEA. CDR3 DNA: TGCAGTTCCACTGGTGGAAATCAGCCCCAGCATTTT. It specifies CSSTGGNQPQHF. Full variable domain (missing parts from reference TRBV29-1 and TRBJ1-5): SAVISQKPSRDICQRGTSLTIQCQVDSQVTMMFWYRQQPGQSLTLIATANQGSEATYESGFVIDKFPISRPNLTFSTLTVSNMSPEDSSIYLCSSTGGNQPQHFGDGTRLSIL.

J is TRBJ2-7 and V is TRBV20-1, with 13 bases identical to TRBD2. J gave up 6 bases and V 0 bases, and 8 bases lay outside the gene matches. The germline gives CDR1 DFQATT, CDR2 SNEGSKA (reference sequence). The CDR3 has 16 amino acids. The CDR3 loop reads CSARDSRTSGRPEQYF. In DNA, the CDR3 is TGCAGTGCTAGAGATTCGCGGACTAGCGGGAGACCCGAGCAGTACTTC.

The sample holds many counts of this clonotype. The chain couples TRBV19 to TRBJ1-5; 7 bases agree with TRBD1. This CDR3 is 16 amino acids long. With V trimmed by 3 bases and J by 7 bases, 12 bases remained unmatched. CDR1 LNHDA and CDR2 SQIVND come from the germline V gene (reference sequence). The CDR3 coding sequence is TGTGCCAGTAGTATTGAGGGGGCGCGGGCTAGGCAGCCCCAGCATTTT. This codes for CASSIEGARARQPQHF.

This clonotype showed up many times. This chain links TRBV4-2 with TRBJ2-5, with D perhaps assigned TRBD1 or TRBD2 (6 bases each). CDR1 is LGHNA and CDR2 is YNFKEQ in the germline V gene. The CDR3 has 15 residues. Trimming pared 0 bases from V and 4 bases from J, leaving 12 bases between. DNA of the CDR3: TGTGCCAGCAGCCAAGAAGGGGGGCGCGGAGAGACCCAGTACTTC. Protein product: CASSQEGGRGETQYF.

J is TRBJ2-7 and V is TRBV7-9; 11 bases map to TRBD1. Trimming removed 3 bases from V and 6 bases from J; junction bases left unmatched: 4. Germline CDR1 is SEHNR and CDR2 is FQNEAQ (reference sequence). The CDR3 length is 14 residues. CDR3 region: CASSFRTGGLEQYF. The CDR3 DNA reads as TGTGCCAGCAGCTTCAGGACAGGGGGCCTCGAGCAGTACTTC.